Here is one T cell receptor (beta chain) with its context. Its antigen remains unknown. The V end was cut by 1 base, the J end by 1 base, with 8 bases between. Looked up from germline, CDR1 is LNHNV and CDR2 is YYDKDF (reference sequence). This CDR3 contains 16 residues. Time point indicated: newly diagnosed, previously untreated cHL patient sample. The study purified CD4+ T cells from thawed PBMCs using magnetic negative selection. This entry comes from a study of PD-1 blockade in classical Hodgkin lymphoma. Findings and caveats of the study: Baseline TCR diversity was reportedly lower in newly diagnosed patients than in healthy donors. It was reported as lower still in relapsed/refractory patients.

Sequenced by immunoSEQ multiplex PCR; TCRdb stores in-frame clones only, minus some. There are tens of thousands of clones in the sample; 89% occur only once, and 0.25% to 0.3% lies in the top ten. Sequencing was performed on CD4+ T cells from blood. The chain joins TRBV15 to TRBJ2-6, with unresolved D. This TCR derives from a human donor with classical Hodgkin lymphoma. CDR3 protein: CATSRGILSGANVLTF. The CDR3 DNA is TGTGCCACCAGCAGAGGCATCCTGTCTGGGGCCAACGTCCTGACTTTC.